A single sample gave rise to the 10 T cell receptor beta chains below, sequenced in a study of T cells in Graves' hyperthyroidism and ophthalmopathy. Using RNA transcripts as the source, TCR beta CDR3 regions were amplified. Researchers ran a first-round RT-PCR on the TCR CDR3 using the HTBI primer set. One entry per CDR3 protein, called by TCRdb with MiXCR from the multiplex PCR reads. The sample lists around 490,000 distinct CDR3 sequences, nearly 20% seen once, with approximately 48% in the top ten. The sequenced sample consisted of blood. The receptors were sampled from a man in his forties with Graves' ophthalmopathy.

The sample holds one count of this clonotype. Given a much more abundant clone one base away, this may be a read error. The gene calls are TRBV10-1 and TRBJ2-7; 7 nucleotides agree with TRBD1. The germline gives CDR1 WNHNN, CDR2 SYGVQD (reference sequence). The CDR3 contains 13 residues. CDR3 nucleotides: TGCGCCAGTACGGGACAGAGATTCTACGAGCAGCACTTC. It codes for CASTGQRFYEQHF.

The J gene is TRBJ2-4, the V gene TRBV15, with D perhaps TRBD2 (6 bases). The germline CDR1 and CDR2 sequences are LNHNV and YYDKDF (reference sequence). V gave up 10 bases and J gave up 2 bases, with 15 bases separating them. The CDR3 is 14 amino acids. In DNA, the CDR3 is TGTGCCATAGAGGGAGGAGGATCCAAAAACATTCAGTACTTC. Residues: CAIEGGGSKNIQYF. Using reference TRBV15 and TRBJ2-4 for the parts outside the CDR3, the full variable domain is DAMVIQNPRYQVTQFGKPVTLSCSQTLNHNVMYWYQQKSSQAPKLLFHYYDKDFNNEADTPDNFQSRRPNTSFCFLDIRSPGLGDTAMYLCAIEGGGSKNIQYFGAGTRLSVL.

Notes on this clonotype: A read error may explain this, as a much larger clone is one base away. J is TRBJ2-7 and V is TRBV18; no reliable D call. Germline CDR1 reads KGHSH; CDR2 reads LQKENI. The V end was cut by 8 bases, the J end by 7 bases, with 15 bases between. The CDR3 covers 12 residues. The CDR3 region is CASAQRGNEQYF. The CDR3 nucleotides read TGTGCCAGCGCACAGCGTGGGAATGAGCAGTACTTC.

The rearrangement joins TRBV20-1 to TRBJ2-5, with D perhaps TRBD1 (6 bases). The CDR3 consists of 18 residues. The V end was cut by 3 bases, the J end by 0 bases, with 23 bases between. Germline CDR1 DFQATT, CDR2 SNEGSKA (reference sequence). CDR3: CSASTGPSPRGYQETQYF. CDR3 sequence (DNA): TGCAGTGCTAGTACCGGGCCCTCTCCAAGGGGGTACCAAGAGACCCAGTACTTC.

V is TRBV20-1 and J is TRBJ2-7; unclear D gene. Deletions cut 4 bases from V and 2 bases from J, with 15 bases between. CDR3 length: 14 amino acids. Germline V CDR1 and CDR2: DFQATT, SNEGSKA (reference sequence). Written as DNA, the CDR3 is TGCAGTGCTAAATTGGCTAGAACGGCCTACGAGCAGTACTTC. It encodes CSAKLARTAYEQYF.

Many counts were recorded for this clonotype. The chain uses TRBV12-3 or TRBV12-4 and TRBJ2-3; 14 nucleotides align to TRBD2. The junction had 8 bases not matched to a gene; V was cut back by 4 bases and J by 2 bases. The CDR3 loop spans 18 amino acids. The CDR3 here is CASSWESGLAGVTDTQYF. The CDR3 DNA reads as TGTGCCAGCAGTTGGGAGTCGGGACTAGCGGGGGTCACAGATACGCAGTATTTT.

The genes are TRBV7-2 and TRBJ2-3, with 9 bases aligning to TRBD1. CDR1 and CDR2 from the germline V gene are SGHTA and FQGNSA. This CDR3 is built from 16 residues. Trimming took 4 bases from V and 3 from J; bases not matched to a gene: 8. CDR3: CASSSRDRAKTDTQYF. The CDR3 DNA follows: TGTGCCAGCAGCTCGAGGGACAGGGCCAAAACAGATACGCAGTATTTT.

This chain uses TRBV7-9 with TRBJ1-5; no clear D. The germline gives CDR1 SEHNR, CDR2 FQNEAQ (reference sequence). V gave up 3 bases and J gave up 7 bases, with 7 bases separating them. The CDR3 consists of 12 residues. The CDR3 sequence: CASSFTEQPQHF. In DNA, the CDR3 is TGTGCCAGCAGCTTCACGGAGCAGCCCCAGCATTTT.

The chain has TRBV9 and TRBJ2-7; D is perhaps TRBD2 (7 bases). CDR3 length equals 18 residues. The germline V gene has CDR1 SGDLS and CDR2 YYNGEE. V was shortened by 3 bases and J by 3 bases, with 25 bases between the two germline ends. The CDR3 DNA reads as TGTGCCAGCAGCGAGAGGGGGGGTGGTAGCGGAAGCTACTACGAGCAGTACTTC. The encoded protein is CASSERGGGSGSYYEQYF.

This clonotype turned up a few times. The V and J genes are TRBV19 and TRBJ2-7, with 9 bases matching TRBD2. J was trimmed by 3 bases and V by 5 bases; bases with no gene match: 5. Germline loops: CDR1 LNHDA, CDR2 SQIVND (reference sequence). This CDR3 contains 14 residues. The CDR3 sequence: CASSPGLANYEQYF. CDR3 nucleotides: TGTGCCAGTAGTCCGGGACTAGCTAACTACGAGCAGTACTTC.